This T cell receptor beta chain stems from a study of OX40 agonist ivuxolimab in advanced cancers. Study context: An agonistic human IgG2 monoclonal antibody against OX40 (CD134) was given. Dose-escalation patients had hepatocellular carcinoma, melanoma, renal cell or head and neck cancer. One patient with hepatocellular carcinoma and two with cutaneous melanoma, three in all, had partial responses.

Sequencing used immunoSEQ multiplex PCR; TCRdb keeps in-frame clones, though not all of them. The table has about 120,000 clones, more than 80% seen once. A note on this clone: Its antigen is unidentified.

Findings and caveats of the study: Mean expanded clone counts were higher in CD8+ than CD4+ T cells.

Trimming took 1 base from V and 10 from J, leaving 16 bases between them. The CDR3 consists of 13 residues. Germline loops: CDR1 GTSNPN, CDR2 SVGIG (reference sequence). The sample in question was CD4+ or CD8+ T cells sorted from blood, obtained in a trial of the OX40 agonist ivuxolimab. V is TRBV30 and J is TRBJ1-1; D call uncertain. The clonotype comes from an adult with an advanced solid tumor such as melanoma, head and neck, liver or kidney cancer. Here the CDR3 DNA reads TGTGCCTGGAGTGCGGGCGGTAATTGGGGAGCTTTCTTT. This encodes CAWSAGGNWGAFF.